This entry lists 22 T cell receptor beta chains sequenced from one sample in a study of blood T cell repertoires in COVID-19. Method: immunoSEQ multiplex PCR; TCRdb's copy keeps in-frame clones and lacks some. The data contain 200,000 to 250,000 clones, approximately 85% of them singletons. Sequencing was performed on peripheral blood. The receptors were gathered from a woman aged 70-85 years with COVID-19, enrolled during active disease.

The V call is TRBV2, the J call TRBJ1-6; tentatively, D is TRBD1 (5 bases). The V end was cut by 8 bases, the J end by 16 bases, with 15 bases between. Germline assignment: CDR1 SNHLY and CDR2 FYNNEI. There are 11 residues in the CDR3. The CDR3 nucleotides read TGTGCCAGCTTCAGTGGGCCAGGGCTCCACTTT. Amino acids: CASFSGPGLHF. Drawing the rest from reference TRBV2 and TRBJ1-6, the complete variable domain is EPEVTQTPSHQVTQMGQEVILRCVPISNHLYFYWYRQILGQKVEFLVSFYNNEISEKSEIFDDQFSVERPDGSNFTLKIRSTKLEDSAMYFCASFSGPGLHFGNGTRLTVT.

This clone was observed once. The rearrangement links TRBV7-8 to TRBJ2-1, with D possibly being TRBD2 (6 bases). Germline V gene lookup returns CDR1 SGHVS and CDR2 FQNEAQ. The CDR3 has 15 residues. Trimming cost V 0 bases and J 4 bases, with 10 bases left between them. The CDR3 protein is CASSLASGKYNEQFF. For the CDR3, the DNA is TGTGCCAGCAGCTTAGCTAGCGGAAAGTACAATGAGCAGTTCTTC.

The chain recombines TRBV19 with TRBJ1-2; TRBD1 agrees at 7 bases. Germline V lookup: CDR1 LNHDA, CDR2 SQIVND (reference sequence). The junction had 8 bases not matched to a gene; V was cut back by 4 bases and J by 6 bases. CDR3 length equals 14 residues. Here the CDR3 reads CASSRDQTGHGYTF. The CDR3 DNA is TGTGCCAGTAGTAGGGACCAGACAGGGCATGGCTACACCTTC.

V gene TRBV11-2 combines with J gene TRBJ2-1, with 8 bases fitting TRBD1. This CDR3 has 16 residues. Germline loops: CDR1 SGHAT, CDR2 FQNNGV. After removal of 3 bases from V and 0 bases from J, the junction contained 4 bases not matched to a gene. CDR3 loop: CASSLSGGSSYNEQFF. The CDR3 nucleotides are TGTGCCAGCAGCTTGTCAGGGGGCAGCTCCTACAATGAGCAGTTCTTC. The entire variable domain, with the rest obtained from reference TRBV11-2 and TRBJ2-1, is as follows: EAGVAQSPRYKIIEKRQSVAFWCNPISGHATLYWYQQILGQGPKLLIQFQNNGVVDDSQLPKDRFSAERLKGVDSTLKIQPAKLEDSAVYLCASSLSGGSSYNEQFFGPGTRLTVL.

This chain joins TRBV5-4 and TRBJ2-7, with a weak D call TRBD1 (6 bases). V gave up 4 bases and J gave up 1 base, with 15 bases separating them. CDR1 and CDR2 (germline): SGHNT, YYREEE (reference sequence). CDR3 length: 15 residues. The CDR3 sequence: CASSIGGQGSYEQYF. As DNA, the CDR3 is TGTGCCAGCAGCATTGGGGGACAAGGGTCCTACGAGCAGTACTTC.

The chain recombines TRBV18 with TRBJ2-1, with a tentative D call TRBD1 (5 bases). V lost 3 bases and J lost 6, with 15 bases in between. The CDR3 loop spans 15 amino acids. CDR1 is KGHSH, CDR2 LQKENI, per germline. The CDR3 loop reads CASSPQGLDGNEQFF. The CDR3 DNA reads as TGTGCCAGCTCACCCCAGGGCCTCGACGGCAATGAGCAGTTCTTC.

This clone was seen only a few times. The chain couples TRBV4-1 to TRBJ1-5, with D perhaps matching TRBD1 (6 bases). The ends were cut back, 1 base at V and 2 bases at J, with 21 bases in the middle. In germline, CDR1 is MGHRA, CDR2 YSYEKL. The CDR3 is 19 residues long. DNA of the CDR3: TGCGCCAGCAGCCAAGGCCGGGCCCAAACAGGGTGGGGCAATCAGCCCCAGCATTTT. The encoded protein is CASSQGRAQTGWGNQPQHF.

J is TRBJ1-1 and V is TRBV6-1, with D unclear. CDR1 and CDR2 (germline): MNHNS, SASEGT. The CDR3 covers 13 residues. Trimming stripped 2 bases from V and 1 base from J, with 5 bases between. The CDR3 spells CASSENTNTEAFF. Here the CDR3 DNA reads TGTGCCAGCAGTGAAAACACGAACACTGAAGCTTTCTTT.

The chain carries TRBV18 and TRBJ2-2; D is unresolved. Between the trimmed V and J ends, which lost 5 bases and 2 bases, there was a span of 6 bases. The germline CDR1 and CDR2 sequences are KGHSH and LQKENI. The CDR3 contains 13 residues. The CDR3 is CASSEINTGELFF. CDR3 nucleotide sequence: TGTGCCAGCTCAGAGATCAACACCGGGGAGCTGTTTTTT. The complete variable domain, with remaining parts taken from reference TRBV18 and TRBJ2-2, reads NAGVMQNPRHLVRRRGQEARLRCSPMKGHSHVYWYRQLPEEGLKFMVYLQKENIIDESGMPKERFSAEFPKEGPSILRIQQVVRGDSAAYFCASSEINTGELFFGEGSRLTVL.

CDR3 amino acids: CASSNRDRTMNTEAFF. As DNA, the CDR3 is TGCGCCAGCAGTAATAGGGACAGAACGATGAACACTGAAGCTTTCTTT. This rearrangement joins TRBV5-1 to TRBJ1-1; 7 nucleotides line up with TRBD1. V lost 5 bases to trimming and J lost 0 bases; unmatched junction nucleotides: 10. CDR3 length equals 16 residues. CDR1 is SGHRS, CDR2 YFSETQ, per germline.

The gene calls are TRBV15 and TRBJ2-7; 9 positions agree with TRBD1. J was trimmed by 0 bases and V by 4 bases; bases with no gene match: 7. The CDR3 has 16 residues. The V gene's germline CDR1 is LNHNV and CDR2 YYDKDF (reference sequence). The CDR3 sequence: CATSTPPGQGSYEQYF. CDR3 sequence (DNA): TGTGCCACCAGCACACCACCGGGACAGGGCTCCTACGAGCAGTACTTC.

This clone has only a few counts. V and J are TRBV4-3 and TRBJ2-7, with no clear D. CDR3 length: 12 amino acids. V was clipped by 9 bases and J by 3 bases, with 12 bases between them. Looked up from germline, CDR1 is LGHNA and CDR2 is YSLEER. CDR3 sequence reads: CASTDSHYEQYF. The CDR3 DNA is TGCGCCAGTACAGATTCTCACTACGAGCAGTACTTC.

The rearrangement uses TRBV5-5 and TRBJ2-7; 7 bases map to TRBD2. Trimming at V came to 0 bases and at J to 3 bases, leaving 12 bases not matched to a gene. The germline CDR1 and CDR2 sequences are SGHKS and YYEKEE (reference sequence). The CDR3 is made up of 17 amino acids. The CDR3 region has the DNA TGTGCCAGCAGCTTGGCCGGACCGATGCGGGGGAGCTACGAGCAGTACTTC. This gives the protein CASSLAGPMRGSYEQYF.

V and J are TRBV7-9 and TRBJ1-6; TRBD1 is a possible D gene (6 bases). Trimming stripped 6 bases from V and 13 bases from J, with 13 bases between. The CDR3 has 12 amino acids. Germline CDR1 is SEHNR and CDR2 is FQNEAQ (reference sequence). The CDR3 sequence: CASSYRELPLHF. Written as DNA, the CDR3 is TGTGCCAGCAGTTACAGGGAGCTGCCCCTCCACTTT.

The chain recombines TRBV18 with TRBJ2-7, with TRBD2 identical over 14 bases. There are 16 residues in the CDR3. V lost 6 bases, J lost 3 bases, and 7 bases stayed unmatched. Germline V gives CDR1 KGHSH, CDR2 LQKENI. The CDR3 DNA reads TGTGCCAGCTCGCCTCCGGGGACTAGCGGGGGCTACGAGCAGTACTTC. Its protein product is CASSPPGTSGGYEQYF.

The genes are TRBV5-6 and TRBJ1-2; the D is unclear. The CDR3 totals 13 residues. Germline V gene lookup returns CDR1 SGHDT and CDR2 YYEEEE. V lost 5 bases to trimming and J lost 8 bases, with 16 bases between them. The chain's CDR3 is CASRPTAGKGYTF. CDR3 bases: TGTGCCAGCAGACCGACGGCGGGGAAGGGCTACACCTTC.

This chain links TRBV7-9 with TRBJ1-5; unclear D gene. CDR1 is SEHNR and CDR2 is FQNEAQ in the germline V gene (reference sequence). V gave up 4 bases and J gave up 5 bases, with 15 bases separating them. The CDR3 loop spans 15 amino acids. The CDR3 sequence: CASSSSRDPHQPQHF. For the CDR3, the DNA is TGTGCCAGCAGCTCATCACGGGATCCCCATCAGCCCCAGCATTTT.

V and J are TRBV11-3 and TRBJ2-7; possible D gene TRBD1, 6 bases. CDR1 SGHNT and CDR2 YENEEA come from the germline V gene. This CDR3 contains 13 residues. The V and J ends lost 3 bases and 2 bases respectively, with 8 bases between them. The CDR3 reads CASSFWGPYEQYF. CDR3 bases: TGTGCCAGCAGCTTTTGGGGGCCCTACGAGCAGTACTTC.

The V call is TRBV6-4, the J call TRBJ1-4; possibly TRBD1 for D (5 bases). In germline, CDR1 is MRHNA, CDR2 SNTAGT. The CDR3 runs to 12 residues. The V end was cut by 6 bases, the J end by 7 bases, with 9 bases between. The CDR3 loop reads CASRPQGEKLFF. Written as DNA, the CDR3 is TGTGCCAGCAGACCTCAGGGTGAAAAACTGTTTTTT.

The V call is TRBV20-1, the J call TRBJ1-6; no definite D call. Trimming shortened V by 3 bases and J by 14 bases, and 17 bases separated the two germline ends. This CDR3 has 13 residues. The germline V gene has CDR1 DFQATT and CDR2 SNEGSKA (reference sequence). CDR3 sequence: CSASGPLKTTLHF. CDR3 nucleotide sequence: TGCAGTGCTAGTGGGCCGCTCAAAACAACCCTCCACTTT.

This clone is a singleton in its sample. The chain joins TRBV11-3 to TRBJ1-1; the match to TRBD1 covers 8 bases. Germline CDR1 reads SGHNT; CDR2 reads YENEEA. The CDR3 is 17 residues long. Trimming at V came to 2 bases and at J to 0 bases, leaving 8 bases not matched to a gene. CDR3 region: CASSLLPGQAMNTEAFF. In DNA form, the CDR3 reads TGTGCCAGCAGCTTACTTCCGGGACAGGCCATGAACACTGAAGCTTTCTTT.

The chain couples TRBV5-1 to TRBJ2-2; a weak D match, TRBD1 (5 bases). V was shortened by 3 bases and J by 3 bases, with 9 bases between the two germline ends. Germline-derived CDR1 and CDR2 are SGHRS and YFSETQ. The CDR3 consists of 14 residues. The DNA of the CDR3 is TGCGCCAGCAGCTCCCAACAGGACACCGGGGAGCTGTTTTTT. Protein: CASSSQQDTGELFF.